This T cell receptor (beta chain) was identified in a study of OX40 agonist ivuxolimab in advanced cancers. Study context: Patients took ivuxolimab, an agonistic anti-OX40 (CD134) antibody. It was permissible to have had prior anti-PD-1, anti-PD-L1 or anti-CTLA-4 therapy, and about 40% had some. Whole-study findings and limits: Researchers report that CD8+ T cells had, on average, more expanded clones than CD4+.

This CDR3 region has 14 residues. Trimming took off 2 bases at V and 3 bases at J, with 11 bases between the two ends. Germline lookup yields CDR1 SGHRS and CDR2 YFSETQ. The method was immunoSEQ multiplex PCR; TCRdb's version includes in-frame clones alone and lacks a portion of them. The sample consists of around 71,000 clones, under 80% of them appearing once. In the case of this clone: Its antigen is undetermined.

The sequenced sample was CD4+ or CD8+ T cells sorted from blood, obtained in a trial of the OX40 agonist ivuxolimab. This TCR came from an adult with an advanced solid tumor such as melanoma, head and neck, liver or kidney cancer. The chain uses TRBV5-1 and TRBJ2-5; D remains unclear. The CDR3 loop reads CASSFGRLEETQYF. The CDR3 DNA reads TGCGCCAGCAGCTTTGGACGGCTGGAAGAGACCCAGTACTTC.